Below, one T cell receptor (beta chain) is given with its context. Its specificity is not known. The data were obtained in a study of cytomegalovirus exposure and HLA in healthy donors. The donors gave bone marrow, and they were healthy. The PCR contained 60 Vbeta and 13 Jbeta primers. Libraries were prepared by immunoSEQ multiplex PCR; TCRdb keeps only in-frame clonotypes and omits some of them. The sample lists 120,000 or so clones; roughly 75% were seen once. Study-wide findings and caveats: An analysis that came later showed most CMV-associated TCR beta chains appearing HLA-restricted. Per a later analysis, HLA-associated TCR beta chains showed more clonal expansion than other, equally common TCR beta chains. Overall, roughly 170 TCR beta chains were annotated as cytomegalovirus-associated.

There are 12 residues in the CDR3. Per the germline V gene, CDR1 is SGHTA and CDR2 is FQGNSA. The TCR comes from a woman aged 50 to 60 in good health and CMV-seronegative. Material: PBMCs. This chain joins TRBV7-2 and TRBJ2-5; D uncertain. The J call is doubtful: the DNA matches TRBJ2-7 better. CDR3 coding DNA: TGTGCCAGCAGCCAAAACTCCTACGAGCAGTACTTC. Protein product: CASSQNSYEQYF.